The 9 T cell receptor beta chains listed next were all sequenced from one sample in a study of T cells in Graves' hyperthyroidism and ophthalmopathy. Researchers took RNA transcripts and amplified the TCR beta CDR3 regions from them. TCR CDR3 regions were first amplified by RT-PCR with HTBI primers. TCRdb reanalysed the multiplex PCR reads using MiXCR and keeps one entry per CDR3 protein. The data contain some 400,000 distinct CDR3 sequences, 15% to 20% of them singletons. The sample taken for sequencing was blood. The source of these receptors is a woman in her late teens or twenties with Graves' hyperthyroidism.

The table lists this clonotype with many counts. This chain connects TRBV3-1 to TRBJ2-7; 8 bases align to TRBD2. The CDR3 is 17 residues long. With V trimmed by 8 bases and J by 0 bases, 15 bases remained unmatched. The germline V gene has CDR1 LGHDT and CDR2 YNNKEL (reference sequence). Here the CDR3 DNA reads TGTGCCAGCTTCGGAACCTCCGGGACTAGGGGCTCCTACGAGCAGTACTTC. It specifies CASFGTSGTRGSYEQYF.

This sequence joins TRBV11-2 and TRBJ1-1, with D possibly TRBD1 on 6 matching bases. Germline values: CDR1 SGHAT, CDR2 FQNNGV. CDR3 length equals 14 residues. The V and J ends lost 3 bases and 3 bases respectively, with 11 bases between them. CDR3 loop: CASSFVQGHTEAFF. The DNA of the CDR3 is TGTGCCAGCAGCTTCGTTCAGGGGCACACTGAAGCTTTCTTT.

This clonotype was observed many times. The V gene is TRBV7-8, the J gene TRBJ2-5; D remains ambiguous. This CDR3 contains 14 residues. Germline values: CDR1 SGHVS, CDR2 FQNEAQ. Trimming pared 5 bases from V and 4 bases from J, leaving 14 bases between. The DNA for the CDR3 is TGTGCCAGCAGCCCCTTTTTGCCCCGAGAGACCCAGTACTTC. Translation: CASSPFLPRETQYF.

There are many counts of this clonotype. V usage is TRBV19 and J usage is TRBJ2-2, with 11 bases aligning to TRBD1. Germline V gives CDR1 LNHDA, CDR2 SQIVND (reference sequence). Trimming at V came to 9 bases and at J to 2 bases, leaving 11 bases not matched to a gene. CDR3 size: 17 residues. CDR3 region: CARPGQGVRPNTGELFF. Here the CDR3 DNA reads TGTGCCAGGCCGGGACAGGGGGTGCGACCAAACACCGGGGAGCTGTTTTTT.

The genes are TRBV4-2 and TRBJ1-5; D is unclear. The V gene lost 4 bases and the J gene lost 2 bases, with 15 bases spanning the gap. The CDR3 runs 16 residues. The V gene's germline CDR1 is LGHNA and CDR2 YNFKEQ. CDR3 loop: CASSPQPGSGNQPQHF. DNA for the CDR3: TGTGCCAGCAGCCCCCAGCCGGGCTCTGGCAATCAGCCCCAGCATTTT.

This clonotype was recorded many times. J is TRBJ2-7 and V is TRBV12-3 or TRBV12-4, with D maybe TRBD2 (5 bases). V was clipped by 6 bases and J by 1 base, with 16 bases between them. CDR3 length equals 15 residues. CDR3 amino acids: CASSTVLADSYEQYF. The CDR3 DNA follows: TGTGCCAGCAGCACCGTTCTAGCCGATTCCTACGAGCAGTACTTC.

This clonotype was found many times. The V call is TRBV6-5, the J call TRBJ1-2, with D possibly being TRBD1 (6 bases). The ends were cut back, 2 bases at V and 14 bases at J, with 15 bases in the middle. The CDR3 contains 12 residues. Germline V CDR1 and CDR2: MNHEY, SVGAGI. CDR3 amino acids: CASSYGGGRRTF. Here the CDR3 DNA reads TGTGCCAGCAGTTACGGAGGGGGGAGGAGGACCTTC.

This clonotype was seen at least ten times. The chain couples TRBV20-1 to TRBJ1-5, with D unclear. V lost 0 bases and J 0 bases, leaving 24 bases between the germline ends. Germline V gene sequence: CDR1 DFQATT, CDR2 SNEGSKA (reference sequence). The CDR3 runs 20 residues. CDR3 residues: CSARDDRSFGRKDSNQPQHF. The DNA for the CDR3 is TGCAGTGCTAGAGATGACCGCTCGTTCGGGCGCAAGGATAGCAATCAGCCCCAGCATTTT.

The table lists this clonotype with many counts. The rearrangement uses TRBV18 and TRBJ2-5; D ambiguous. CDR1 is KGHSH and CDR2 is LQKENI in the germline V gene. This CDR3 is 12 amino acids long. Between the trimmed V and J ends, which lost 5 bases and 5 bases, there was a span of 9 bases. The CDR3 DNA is TGTGCCAGCTCATCTACTCGCGAGACCCAGTACTTC. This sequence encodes CASSSTRETQYF.